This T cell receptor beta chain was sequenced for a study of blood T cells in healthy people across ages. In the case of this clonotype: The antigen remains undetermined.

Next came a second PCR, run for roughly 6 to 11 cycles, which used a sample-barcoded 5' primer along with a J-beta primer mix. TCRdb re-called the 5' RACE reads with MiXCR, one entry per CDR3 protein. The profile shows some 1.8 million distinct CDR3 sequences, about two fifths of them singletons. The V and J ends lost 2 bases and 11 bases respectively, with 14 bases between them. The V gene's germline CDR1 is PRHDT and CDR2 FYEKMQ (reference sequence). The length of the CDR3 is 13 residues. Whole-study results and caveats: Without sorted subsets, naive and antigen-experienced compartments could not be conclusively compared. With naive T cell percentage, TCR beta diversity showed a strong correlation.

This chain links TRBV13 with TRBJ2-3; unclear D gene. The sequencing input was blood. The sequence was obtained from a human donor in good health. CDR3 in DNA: TGTGCCAGCAGCTTATTCCAGGACGAAGTGCAGTATTTT. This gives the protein CASSLFQDEVQYF.